The clone carrying this TCR beta chain was picked up a small number of times. The antigen is not known. These data are taken from a study of vaccination effects on CD4 cells after COVID-19. Study-wide context: Two-dose vaccination with either BNT162b2 or mRNA-1273 was given to the participants. Findings of the study overall: Late post-vaccination, clones induced by infection and those induced by vaccine underwent marked clonal contraction.

Some clones are missing from TCRdb's copy, which holds only in-frame ones; the method was immunoSEQ multiplex PCR. The repertoire holds roughly 48,000 clones, with about 67% as singletons. Cultured cells yielded isolated CD4+ T cells after roughly 11 days. Having tested negative for nucleocapsid antibodies, the vaccine recipients showed no prior SARS-CoV-2 infection. With V trimmed by 6 bases and J by 6 bases, 8 bases remained unmatched. CDR1 is MDHEN, CDR2 SYDVKM, per germline. The CDR3 runs 14 residues. The TCR originated in a human donor who received a COVID-19 vaccine. The J gene is TRBJ1-1, the V gene TRBV28; 9 nucleotides match TRBD1. The material sequenced was CD4+ T cells from PBMCs cultured without peptide, taken before COVID-19 vaccination. CDR3 in DNA: TGTGCCAGCAGCCCCCAGACAGGGGGATCTGAAGCTTTCTTT. It encodes CASSPQTGGSEAFF.